Shown below are 21 T cell receptor beta chains from a single sample sequenced in a study of blood T cell repertoires in COVID-19. Profiling relied on immunoSEQ multiplex PCR, and the TCRdb table lists in-frame clones only, not all of them. There are 200,000 to 250,000 clones in the sample; roughly nine tenths occur only once, and approximately 12% lies in the top ten. Input material: peripheral blood. These receptors originate from a woman younger than 30 who had recovered from COVID-19.

The genes are TRBV6-2 or TRBV6-3 and TRBJ2-2; D ambiguous. This CDR3 comprises 19 residues. Germline V gene sequence: CDR1 MNHEY, CDR2 SVGEGT. Trimming cost V 0 bases and J 0 bases, with 17 bases left between them. CDR3 DNA sequence: TGTGCCAGCAGTTACTCGTGGTTATGGTCCAGGACGAACACCGGGGAGCTGTTTTTT. This encodes CASSYSWLWSRTNTGELFF.

This chain joins TRBV27 and TRBJ1-5, with 8 bases identical to TRBD1. This CDR3 is 15 amino acids long. V was clipped by 6 bases and J by 2 bases; unmatched bases: 6. CDR1 is MNHEY, CDR2 SMNVEV, per germline (reference sequence). For the CDR3, the DNA is TGTGCCAGCAGGCCCACAGGGGGAGGCAATCAGCCCCAGCATTTT. Translated: CASRPTGGGNQPQHF.

The chain links TRBV6-2 or TRBV6-3 to TRBJ2-7; 9 bases line up with TRBD2. This CDR3 spans 17 amino acids. Germline assignment: CDR1 MNHEY and CDR2 SVGEGT. V lost 0 bases, J lost 3 bases, and 9 bases stayed unmatched. CDR3 protein: CASSYSGLAGFLYEQYF. CDR3 bases: TGTGCCAGCAGTTACTCAGGCCTAGCGGGATTCCTCTACGAGCAGTACTTC.

This chain uses TRBV7-7 with TRBJ1-1, with D perhaps matching TRBD1 (6 bases). Deletions cut 6 bases from V and 6 bases from J, with 14 bases between. In germline, CDR1 is SSHAT, CDR2 FNYEAQ (reference sequence). The CDR3 runs 13 residues. CDR3 nucleotides: TGTGCCAGCAGTCAGGACAGTAAGGCTGAAGCTTTCTTT. Protein sequence: CASSQDSKAEAFF.

The chain employs TRBV19 and TRBJ1-1, with D perhaps TRBD1 (5 bases). CDR1 is LNHDA and CDR2 is SQIVND in the germline V gene (reference sequence). This CDR3 is 13 amino acids long. V was clipped by 3 bases and J by 10 bases, with 15 bases between them. CDR3 DNA sequence: TGTGCCAGTAGTATCAGGGCAGGGTTTCGAGCTTTCTTT. Protein: CASSIRAGFRAFF.

The chain combines TRBV4-3 with TRBJ2-2; D might be TRBD2 (6 bases). V lost 0 bases and J lost 1, with 15 bases in between. Germline loops: CDR1 LGHNA, CDR2 YSLEER. The CDR3 has 18 amino acids. The DNA of the CDR3 is TGCGCCAGCAGCCAAGATGATTTCCTTAGCGGGAACACCGGGGAGCTGTTTTTT. The encoded protein is CASSQDDFLSGNTGELFF.

The V and J genes are TRBV3-1 (or the pseudogene TRBV3-2) and TRBJ1-1; D is possibly TRBD1 (5 bases). The CDR3 extends over 13 amino acids. Between the trimmed V and J ends, which lost 6 bases and 1 base, there was a span of 9 bases. Germline V lookup: CDR1 LGHDT, CDR2 YNNKEL (reference sequence). In nucleotides, the CDR3 is TGTGCCAGCAGGGAAACAGGGAACACTGAAGCTTTCTTT. Translation gives CASRETGNTEAFF.

This chain links TRBV7-2 with TRBJ1-2; D is unresolved. The CDR3 totals 12 residues. Trimming pared 1 base from V and 6 bases from J, leaving 6 bases between. In germline, CDR1 is SGHTA, CDR2 FQGNSA. The CDR3 nucleotides are TGTGCCAGCAGCTTAGGAGAGCATGGCTACACCTTC. This gives the protein CASSLGEHGYTF.

The chain links TRBV9 to TRBJ2-5; 11 nucleotides agree with TRBD2. After removal of 0 bases from V and 7 bases from J, the junction contained 11 bases not matched to a gene. The CDR3 is 17 residues long. CDR1 is SGDLS, CDR2 YYNGEE, per germline. In DNA, the CDR3 is TGTGCCAGCAGCGTAGCTATGAATAGCGGGAGGGGCGGGACCCAGTACTTC. Its translation: CASSVAMNSGRGGTQYF.

DNA of the CDR3: TGTGCCAGCAGCGTTACAGGGGATAGGACCTACGAGCAGTACTTC. It yields the protein CASSVTGDRTYEQYF. The chain links TRBV9 to TRBJ2-7; TRBD1 matches at 7 bases. The CDR3 length is 15 residues. Per the germline V gene, CDR1 is SGDLS and CDR2 is YYNGEE. Trimming removed 2 bases from V and 2 bases from J; junction bases left unmatched: 7.

The chain combines TRBV29-1 with TRBJ1-1; no clear D. Trimming took 7 bases from V and 4 from J, leaving 16 bases between them. Per the germline V gene, CDR1 is SQVTM and CDR2 is ANQGSEA. This CDR3 region has 13 residues. CDR3 coding DNA: TGCAGCGGGATCAGAGGACTAGGCACTGAAGCTTTCTTT. As protein: CSGIRGLGTEAFF.

This chain links TRBV5-1 with TRBJ2-3, with TRBD1 identical over 7 bases. Losses at the gene ends were 5 bases for V and 1 base for J; bases not matched to a gene: 4. This CDR3 has 14 amino acids. CDR1 is SGHRS and CDR2 is YFSETQ in the germline V gene. The CDR3 is CASRWQGGTDTQYF. The DNA for the CDR3 is TGCGCCAGCAGGTGGCAGGGGGGCACAGATACGCAGTATTTT.

This rearrangement joins TRBV28 to TRBJ2-1; D gene unclear. The germline V gene encodes CDR1 MDHEN and CDR2 SYDVKM. The CDR3 covers 14 residues. Trimming removed 5 bases from V and 9 bases from J, with 17 bases in between. CDR3 loop: CASSILPPPPEQFF. In DNA, the CDR3 is TGTGCCAGCAGTATCCTACCCCCCCCACCTGAGCAGTTCTTC.

The chain links TRBV6-5 to TRBJ1-2; possibly TRBD1 for D (5 bases). Between the trimmed V and J ends, which lost 9 bases and 3 bases, there was a span of 11 bases. CDR1 and CDR2 (germline): MNHEY, SVGAGI. The CDR3 loop spans 12 amino acids. The CDR3: CASRTGYYGYTF. In DNA, the CDR3 is TGTGCCAGTCGAACAGGATACTATGGCTACACCTTC.

J is TRBJ1-1 and V is TRBV2, with a weak D call TRBD1 (6 bases). V lost 6 bases and J 6 bases, leaving 14 bases between the germline ends. CDR1 and CDR2 (germline): SNHLY, FYNNEI. The CDR3 runs to 13 residues. The CDR3 DNA follows: TGTGCCAGCAGCCAGAGCGGGACATCTGAAGCTTTCTTT. Its protein is CASSQSGTSEAFF.

This clone was seen just once. The chain uses TRBV7-2 and TRBJ2-7; 7 nucleotides match TRBD2. The V gene end was trimmed by 0 bases and the J gene end by 3 bases; junction bases not matched to a gene: 5. The CDR3 runs 15 residues. Per germline, CDR1 SGHTA and CDR2 FQGNSA. The CDR3 DNA follows: TGTGCCAGCAGCTTAGCGGGTAGCGGGTTCTACGAGCAGTACTTC. Its protein is CASSLAGSGFYEQYF.

The rearrangement uses TRBV7-3 and TRBJ1-2; 7 bases are shared with TRBD1. Germline CDR1 reads SGHTA; CDR2 reads FQGTGA. V lost 5 bases, J lost 6 bases, and 6 bases stayed unmatched. This CDR3 is 13 amino acids long. CDR3: CASSPTGADGYTF. The CDR3 DNA is TGTGCCAGCAGCCCCACAGGGGCGGATGGCTACACCTTC.

J is TRBJ1-4 and V is TRBV28, with D possibly being TRBD1 (5 bases). The CDR3 contains 14 residues. Germline CDR1 MDHEN, CDR2 SYDVKM. The V end lost 3 bases, the J end lost 8 bases, and 13 bases lay between the germline ends. The CDR3 DNA follows: TGTGCCAGCAGTTTCCAGGGCATCTACGAAAAACTGTTTTTT. The encoded protein is CASSFQGIYEKLFF.

This clone was seen only once. This sequence joins TRBV30 and TRBJ2-1; 12 bases agree with TRBD1. Germline trimming cut 2 bases from V and 9 bases from J; bases unmatched to any gene: 8. Germline CDR1 GTSNPN, CDR2 SVGIG (reference sequence). The CDR3 contains 15 residues. CDR3: CAWSRGTGGQSEQFF. CDR3 DNA sequence: TGTGCCTGGAGTCGCGGGACAGGGGGCCAAAGTGAGCAGTTCTTC.

The V call is TRBV5-1, the J call TRBJ2-1; TRBD1 matches 9 bases. The CDR3 consists of 14 residues. From germline, CDR1 is SGHRS and CDR2 YFSETQ. Germline trimming cut 0 bases from V and 9 bases from J; bases unmatched to any gene: 4. The chain's CDR3 is CASSLAGQGFEQFF. CDR3 nucleotides: TGCGCCAGCAGCTTGGCCGGACAGGGGTTTGAGCAGTTCTTC.

The rearrangement links TRBV9 to TRBJ2-1, with 13 bases that match TRBD2. CDR1 is SGDLS and CDR2 is YYNGEE in the germline V gene. The CDR3 extends over 15 amino acids. Trimming cost V 4 bases and J 7 bases; bases outside gene matches: 5. The CDR3 reads CASSPGTSGVNEQFF. DNA of the CDR3: TGTGCCAGCAGCCCCGGGACTAGCGGGGTTAATGAGCAGTTCTTC. The full variable domain, in which reference TRBV9 and TRBJ2-1 provide the parts outside the CDR3, is DSGVTQTPKHLITATGQRVTLRCSPRSGDLSVYWYQQSLDQGLQFLIQYYNGEERAKGNILERFSAQQFPDLHSELNLSSLELGDSALYFCASSPGTSGVNEQFFGPGTRLTVL.